These T cell receptor beta chains were read from a single sample in a study of post-analysis software for immune sequencing data. TCRdb called the PCR reads again in MiXCR, with one record for every CDR3 protein. The table has 450,000 or so distinct CDR3 sequences, under 55% seen once. The sequencing input was blood. The receptors originated from a girl aged 10 to 17 with multiple sclerosis. Both conserved end residues are part of each CDR3. Fields, in order: J gene, clone size, CDR3 length, V gene, D gene, CDR3 DNA, CDR3 protein. D genes are given only for firm matches. A clone size is listed for some rows: how often the clone was seen (once, few, many), or a class if it is expanded.

j_gene: TRBJ2-7; abundance: -; len: 15; v_gene: TRBV4-1; d_gene: -; CDR3nt: TGCGCCAGCAGCCAAATTTCAGGGGCGAACAACGAGCAGTACTTC; CDR3aa: CASSQISGANNEQYF
j_gene: TRBJ2-1; abundance: -; len: 15; v_gene: TRBV20-1; d_gene: -; CDR3nt: TGCAGTGCTAGCGACTTGAGGAGCGGCTACAATGAGCAGTTCTTC; CDR3aa: CSASDLRSGYNEQFF
j_gene: TRBJ2-3; abundance: few; len: 12; v_gene: TRBV6-6; d_gene: -; CDR3nt: TGTGCCAGCAGTCCCCAAACAGATACGCAGTATTTT; CDR3aa: CASSPQTDTQYF
j_gene: TRBJ2-7; abundance: -; len: 14; v_gene: TRBV20-1; d_gene: TRBD2; CDR3nt: TGCAGTGCTAAGAGGGGCCCTAGCGGGTACGAGCAGTACTTC; CDR3aa: CSAKRGPSGYEQYF
j_gene: TRBJ1-4; abundance: -; len: 12; v_gene: TRBV29-1; d_gene: -; CDR3nt: TGCAGCGTTGGGGGCGGTAATGAAAAACTGTTTTTT; CDR3aa: CSVGGGNEKLFF
j_gene: TRBJ2-5; abundance: -; len: 14; v_gene: TRBV28; d_gene: -; CDR3nt: TGTGCCAGCTACCCGGGGGCACCTGGGGAGACCCAGTACTTC; CDR3aa: CASYPGAPGETQYF
j_gene: TRBJ2-3; abundance: -; len: 12; v_gene: TRBV29-1; d_gene: -; CDR3nt: TGCAGCGTTGAGGAGTTCACAGATACGCAGTATTTT; CDR3aa: CSVEEFTDTQYF
j_gene: TRBJ2-1; abundance: -; len: 15; v_gene: TRBV28; d_gene: TRBD2; CDR3nt: TGTGCCAGCAGAAGGACTAGCGGGAACTACAATGAGCAGTTCTTC; CDR3aa: CASRRTSGNYNEQFF
j_gene: TRBJ2-1; abundance: few; len: 16; v_gene: TRBV7-9; d_gene: TRBD1; CDR3nt: TGTGCCAGCAGCCGTCCTGGGGACAGCCCCTACAATGAGCAGTTCTTC; CDR3aa: CASSRPGDSPYNEQFF
j_gene: TRBJ2-3; abundance: -; len: 15; v_gene: TRBV28; d_gene: -; CDR3nt: TGTGCCAGCAGTTTTGCAGGGCCCAACACAGATACGCAGTATTTT; CDR3aa: CASSFAGPNTDTQYF
j_gene: TRBJ1-4; abundance: once; len: 14; v_gene: TRBV3-1; d_gene: -; CDR3nt: TGTGCCAGCACCGGCTCGGAGGGGAATGAAAAACTGTTTTTT; CDR3aa: CASTGSEGNEKLFF
j_gene: TRBJ2-6; abundance: -; len: 17; v_gene: TRBV7-9; d_gene: -; CDR3nt: TGTGCCAGCAGCTTAGGTTTAAGGATCTCTGGGGCCAACGTCCTGACTTTC; CDR3aa: CASSLGLRISGANVLTF
j_gene: TRBJ2-4; abundance: few; len: 19; v_gene: TRBV4-1; d_gene: -; CDR3nt: TGCGCCAGCAGCCAAGACGGGCAGGGAAGGGCTTCGGCCAAAAACATTCAGTACTTC; CDR3aa: CASSQDGQGRASAKNIQYF
j_gene: TRBJ2-7; abundance: few; len: 19; v_gene: TRBV6-2/TRBV6-3; d_gene: -; CDR3nt: TGTGCCAGCAGTTACTCGACGGAGCGGCCCCCGGCGGGCTCCTACGAGCAGTACTTC; CDR3aa: CASSYSTERPPAGSYEQYF
j_gene: TRBJ1-2; abundance: -; len: 13; v_gene: TRBV19; d_gene: TRBD1; CDR3nt: TGTGCCAGTAGACCCGGGACAGGGAGTGGCTGCACCTTC; CDR3aa: CASRPGTGSGCTF
j_gene: TRBJ2-3; abundance: few; len: 17; v_gene: TRBV14; d_gene: TRBD2; CDR3nt: TGTGCCAGCAGCCAAATTAGCGGGAGGGCCAAGAAGGATACGCAGTATTTT; CDR3aa: CASSQISGRAKKDTQYF
j_gene: TRBJ2-7; abundance: few; len: 15; v_gene: TRBV7-3; d_gene: -; CDR3nt: TGTGCCAGCAGCTTAACGGGCGGGACCCACAATGAGCAGTACTTC; CDR3aa: CASSLTGGTHNEQYF
j_gene: TRBJ2-5; abundance: -; len: 17; v_gene: TRBV15; d_gene: -; CDR3nt: TGTGCCACCAGCAGAGGGAGTAGCAGGGCCTACCAAGAGACCCAGTACTTC; CDR3aa: CATSRGSSRAYQETQYF
j_gene: TRBJ2-5; abundance: few; len: 14; v_gene: TRBV28; d_gene: -; CDR3nt: TGTGCCAGCAGTTCCTCTAGCGCAAGTGAGACCCAGTACTTC; CDR3aa: CASSSSSASETQYF
j_gene: TRBJ2-7; abundance: -; len: 15; v_gene: TRBV13; d_gene: -; CDR3nt: TGTGCCAGCAGCCGACGGCAGGAAAGCTCCTACGAGCAGTACTTC; CDR3aa: CASSRRQESSYEQYF
j_gene: TRBJ2-1; abundance: -; len: 14; v_gene: TRBV20-1; d_gene: TRBD2; CDR3nt: TGCAGTGCTCCCAAAGCGGGAGGGAGGAATGAGCAGTTCTTC; CDR3aa: CSAPKAGGRNEQFF
j_gene: TRBJ2-6; abundance: -; len: 17; v_gene: TRBV4-1; d_gene: TRBD1; CDR3nt: TGCGCCAGCAGCCGGGGACAGGGGGCCTCTGGGGCCAACGTCCTGACTTTC; CDR3aa: CASSRGQGASGANVLTF
j_gene: TRBJ2-5; abundance: -; len: 16; v_gene: TRBV4-1; d_gene: -; CDR3nt: TGCGCCAGCAGCCAAGGCGCACAGTCTGTTTACGATGAGCAGTACTTC; CDR3aa: CASSQGAQSVYDEQYF
j_gene: TRBJ2-3; abundance: few; len: 13; v_gene: TRBV28; d_gene: -; CDR3nt: TGTGCCAGCAGTTTAGACAGCTCAGATACGCAGTATTTT; CDR3aa: CASSLDSSDTQYF
j_gene: TRBJ2-1; abundance: -; len: 15; v_gene: TRBV7-9; d_gene: TRBD2; CDR3nt: TGTGCCAGCACCATTACTAGCGGGAGGTCCAATGAGCAGTTCTTC; CDR3aa: CASTITSGRSNEQFF
j_gene: TRBJ2-3; abundance: -; len: 14; v_gene: TRBV2; d_gene: TRBD1; CDR3nt: TGTGCCAGCGTCCGGGACAGGGGGGTAGATACGCAGTATTTT; CDR3aa: CASVRDRGVDTQYF
j_gene: TRBJ2-5; abundance: -; len: 13; v_gene: TRBV7-9; d_gene: TRBD2; CDR3nt: TGTGCCAGCAGCTACCCGGGGGGGGAGACCCAGTACTTC; CDR3aa: CASSYPGGETQYF
j_gene: TRBJ2-7; abundance: few; len: 14; v_gene: TRBV5-1; d_gene: -; CDR3nt: TGCGTCAGCAGCCAGGGCAATGGTCTTTACGAGCAGTACTTC; CDR3aa: CVSSQGNGLYEQYF
j_gene: TRBJ2-3; abundance: -; len: 16; v_gene: TRBV12-3/TRBV12-4; d_gene: TRBD2; CDR3nt: TGTGCCAGCAGGGTAGGGACTAGCGGGGACACAGATACGCAGTATTTT; CDR3aa: CASRVGTSGDTDTQYF
j_gene: TRBJ1-2; abundance: -; len: 16; v_gene: TRBV20-1; d_gene: -; CDR3nt: TGCAGTGCTAGTTTGGGCGAGGGTGAAAGAAGCTATGGCTACACCTTC; CDR3aa: CSASLGEGERSYGYTF
j_gene: TRBJ2-1; abundance: -; len: 16; v_gene: TRBV12-3/TRBV12-4; d_gene: TRBD2; CDR3nt: TGTGCCAGCAGGGCACCCGGGACTAGCGGGAGCTATGAGCAGTTCTTC; CDR3aa: CASRAPGTSGSYEQFF
j_gene: TRBJ2-5; abundance: -; len: 14; v_gene: TRBV2; d_gene: -; CDR3nt: TGTGCCAGCCATACTAGGCAAGGGGAGGAGACCCAGTACTTC; CDR3aa: CASHTRQGEETQYF
j_gene: TRBJ2-1; abundance: -; len: 15; v_gene: TRBV9; d_gene: TRBD2; CDR3nt: TGTGCCAGCAGCGTAATGGCGGGAGGTTCCTGGGAGCAGTTCTTC; CDR3aa: CASSVMAGGSWEQFF
j_gene: TRBJ2-1; abundance: few; len: 14; v_gene: TRBV6-1; d_gene: TRBD2; CDR3nt: TGTGCCAGCGGGCAAGCGGGAGAGATCAATGAGCAGTTCTTC; CDR3aa: CASGQAGEINEQFF
j_gene: TRBJ2-3; abundance: few; len: 16; v_gene: TRBV24-1; d_gene: TRBD2; CDR3nt: TGTGCCACCAGTGACCTGGGGGGACTAGCTGTAGATACGCAGTATTTT; CDR3aa: CATSDLGGLAVDTQYF
j_gene: TRBJ2-1; abundance: -; len: 16; v_gene: TRBV30; d_gene: -; CDR3nt: TGTGCCTGGAGTAGACCGGGACCAGCGGATAACAATGAGCAGTTCTTC; CDR3aa: CAWSRPGPADNNEQFF
j_gene: TRBJ2-3; abundance: -; len: 10; v_gene: TRBV6-1; d_gene: -; CDR3nt: TGTGCTATCGGCACAGATACGCAGTATTTT; CDR3aa: CAIGTDTQYF
j_gene: TRBJ2-3; abundance: -; len: 14; v_gene: TRBV6-1; d_gene: -; CDR3nt: TGTGCCAGCAGTGAAAGTGGGAGAATGGACGCGCAGTATTTT; CDR3aa: CASSESGRMDAQYF
j_gene: TRBJ2-1; abundance: few; len: 16; v_gene: TRBV29-1; d_gene: -; CDR3nt: TGCAGCGTTGACGGGGGCCTGCGCCTCTCCTACAATGAGCAGTTCTTC; CDR3aa: CSVDGGLRLSYNEQFF
j_gene: TRBJ1-2; abundance: -; len: 13; v_gene: TRBV20-1; d_gene: -; CDR3nt: TGCAATGCTAGATCCGGTTGGGGATATGGCTACACCTTC; CDR3aa: CNARSGWGYGYTF
j_gene: TRBJ2-5; abundance: -; len: 14; v_gene: TRBV20-1; d_gene: -; CDR3nt: TGCAGTGCAAGCACGGGCGCGCTCCAAGAGACCCAGTACTTC; CDR3aa: CSASTGALQETQYF
j_gene: TRBJ2-1; abundance: -; len: 13; v_gene: TRBV20-1; d_gene: -; CDR3nt: TGCAGTGCTAGTGGGGGGATGAACAATGAGCAGTTCTTC; CDR3aa: CSASGGMNNEQFF
j_gene: TRBJ1-5; abundance: -; len: 15; v_gene: TRBV6-2/TRBV6-3; d_gene: TRBD1; CDR3nt: TGTGCCAGTAGATATGCTGACAGGGAATATCAGCCCCAGCATTTT; CDR3aa: CASRYADREYQPQHF
j_gene: TRBJ2-7; abundance: few; len: 17; v_gene: TRBV7-9; d_gene: -; CDR3nt: TGTGCCAGCAGCTTAGCGGCGGGGAGGGGGGATTCCTACGAGCAGTACTTC; CDR3aa: CASSLAAGRGDSYEQYF
j_gene: TRBJ1-2; abundance: -; len: 12; v_gene: TRBV5-6; d_gene: -; CDR3nt: TGTGCCAGCAGCCCAGGGGCACGGGGCTACACCTTC; CDR3aa: CASSPGARGYTF
j_gene: TRBJ1-1; abundance: -; len: 14; v_gene: TRBV28; d_gene: -; CDR3nt: TGTGCCAGCACCCCCTACGGTGTGGTTACTGAGGCTTTCTTT; CDR3aa: CASTPYGVVTEAFF
j_gene: TRBJ2-7; abundance: -; len: 16; v_gene: TRBV27; d_gene: -; CDR3nt: TGTGCCAGCAGTTTACGGGCAGAGGGACTGGTCTACGAGCAGTACTTC; CDR3aa: CASSLRAEGLVYEQYF
j_gene: TRBJ1-2; abundance: few; len: 11; v_gene: TRBV20-1; d_gene: -; CDR3nt: TGCAGTGCTAGACCTGGGAGTGGCTACACCTTC; CDR3aa: CSARPGSGYTF
j_gene: TRBJ2-7; abundance: -; len: 11; v_gene: TRBV10-3; d_gene: -; CDR3nt: TGTGCCATCTCAAATGCGGGGGAGCAGTACTTC; CDR3aa: CAISNAGEQYF
j_gene: TRBJ2-3; abundance: -; len: 14; v_gene: TRBV7-2; d_gene: TRBD2; CDR3nt: TGTGCCAGCAGCGCCGGGACTAGCGGCGATACGCAGTATTTT; CDR3aa: CASSAGTSGDTQYF
j_gene: TRBJ2-4; abundance: -; len: 14; v_gene: TRBV7-8; d_gene: -; CDR3nt: TGTACCAGTAAAGTGATGGGCGCAACAAACATTCAGTACTTC; CDR3aa: CTSKVMGATNIQYF
j_gene: TRBJ2-5; abundance: -; len: 16; v_gene: TRBV4-2; d_gene: TRBD1; CDR3nt: TGTGCCAGCAGCCAGGGGCGACAGGGGTTCCCTACGAAGGAGTACTTC; CDR3aa: CASSQGRQGFPTKEYF
j_gene: TRBJ2-7; abundance: few; len: 13; v_gene: TRBV27; d_gene: -; CDR3nt: TGTGCCAGCAGTTTTTCCGGGAATTACGAGCAGTACTTC; CDR3aa: CASSFSGNYEQYF